The 25 T cell receptor beta chains given below trace back to one sample, sequenced in a study of blood T cell repertoires in COVID-19. The method was immunoSEQ multiplex PCR; TCRdb's version includes in-frame clones alone and lacks a portion of them. The profile covers over 70,000 clones, with 65% to 85% appearing a single time and about 16% taken by the ten largest. Sequences were obtained from peripheral blood. Source of these receptors: a man aged 70-80 years with active or convalescent COVID-19.

The CDR3 is CASSQVEEETQYF. The CDR3, as DNA: TGTGCCAGCAGCCAAGTAGAAGAGGAGACCCAGTACTTC. The rearrangement links TRBV3-1 (or the pseudogene TRBV3-2) to TRBJ2-5, with D uncertain. The CDR3 runs to 13 residues. Trimming removed 1 base from V and 5 bases from J, with 8 bases in between. Per the germline V gene, CDR1 is LGHDT and CDR2 is YNNKEL (reference sequence).

The CDR3 bases are TGTGCCAGCAGTTCCCCGGACAACTTAGCCAAAAACATTCAGTACTTC. This gives the protein CASSSPDNLAKNIQYF. This chain uses TRBV28 with TRBJ2-4, with D possibly matching TRBD1 (5 bases). Germline V gene data show CDR1 as MDHEN and CDR2 as SYDVKM. The V gene lost 4 bases and the J gene lost 0 bases, with 13 bases spanning the gap. This CDR3 has 16 amino acids.

This rearrangement joins TRBV28 to TRBJ2-7; TRBD1 aligns across 9 bases. V shed 5 bases and J 4 bases; nucleotides not matched to a gene: 12. The CDR3 length is 16 residues. Germline V CDR1 and CDR2: MDHEN, SYDVKM. The CDR3 here is CASSVPTGQGRYEQYF. CDR3 nucleotide sequence: TGTGCCAGCAGTGTACCCACGGGACAGGGAAGGTACGAGCAGTACTTC.

This sequence joins TRBV9 and TRBJ2-7, with TRBD1 identical over 7 bases. The CDR3 length is 17 residues. Germline V lookup: CDR1 SGDLS, CDR2 YYNGEE. The V and J ends lost 2 bases and 2 bases, in that order; junction bases with no gene match: 13. Written as DNA, the CDR3 is TGTGCCAGCAGCGTCAAGGGGGCCCTTTCTAGCCCCTACGAGCAGTACTTC. Protein: CASSVKGALSSPYEQYF.

The CDR3: CASSGTNYGYTF. The CDR3 nucleotides read TGTGCCAGCAGCGGGACTAACTATGGCTACACCTTC. The chain recombines TRBV28 with TRBJ1-2, with D unclear. V shed 6 bases and J shed 0 bases, with 5 bases lying between them. CDR1 and CDR2 (germline): MDHEN, SYDVKM. This CDR3 is 12 amino acids long.

This chain uses TRBV7-2 with TRBJ2-3, with a possible D match to TRBD2 (6 bases). Germline V gene lookup returns CDR1 SGHTA and CDR2 FQGNSA. V dropped 1 base and J dropped 3 bases, with 11 bases sitting between them. This CDR3 has 15 amino acids. Here the CDR3 DNA reads TGTGCCAGCAGCTTAGGGGACTTCGTAACAGATACGCAGTATTTT. Residues: CASSLGDFVTDTQYF. The full variable domain, with the rest looked up from reference TRBV7-2 and TRBJ2-3, is GAGVSQSPSNKVTEKGKDVELRCDPISGHTALYWYRQSLGQGLEFLIYFQGNSAPDKSGLPSDRFSAERTGGSVSTLTIQRTQQEDSAVYLCASSLGDFVTDTQYFGPGTRLTVL.

The chain combines TRBV12-3 or TRBV12-4 with TRBJ2-7; D is perhaps TRBD2 (6 bases). V dropped 3 bases and J dropped 3 bases, with 9 bases sitting between them. CDR3 size: 13 residues. CDR3 bases: TGTGCCAGCAGTTTGGGGGGTAACTACGAGCAGTACTTC. Protein: CASSLGGNYEQYF.

This chain uses TRBV4-1 with TRBJ1-4; possibly TRBD1 for D (6 bases). Trimming removed 4 bases at V and 5 bases at J, with 17 bases between. Per the germline V gene, CDR1 is MGHRA and CDR2 is YSYEKL. This CDR3 comprises 16 residues. The CDR3 region is CASSREPGAGNEKLFF. CDR3 coding DNA: TGCGCCAGCAGCCGAGAACCAGGGGCCGGGAATGAAAAACTGTTTTTT.

CDR3 protein: CASSSDTGSNEKLFF. The CDR3, as DNA: TGCGCCAGCAGCAGCGATACCGGGTCTAATGAAAAACTGTTTTTT. The rearrangement links TRBV5-1 to TRBJ1-4; D remains ambiguous. V was pared by 4 bases and J by 3 bases, with 13 bases between. CDR3 length: 15 residues. Germline values: CDR1 SGHRS, CDR2 YFSETQ.

This clone was detected a few times. The rearrangement uses TRBV19 and TRBJ2-1; 12 nucleotides agree with TRBD2. Trimming took 3 bases from V and 7 from J; bases not matched to a gene: 1. The CDR3 consists of 14 residues. Germline CDR1 LNHDA, CDR2 SQIVND (reference sequence). CDR3 DNA sequence: TGTGCCAGTAGTATTCTAGCGGGGGGGAATGAGCAGTTCTTC. Its protein product is CASSILAGGNEQFF.

This clone was counted between two and nine times. The chain recombines TRBV27 with TRBJ1-2; D is unclear. The V and J ends lost 0 bases and 4 bases respectively, with 6 bases between them. The germline CDR1 and CDR2 sequences are MNHEY and SMNVEV (reference sequence). The CDR3 is made up of 13 amino acids. DNA of the CDR3: TGTGCCAGCAGTTTATCGTCCAGCTATGGCTACACCTTC. Its translation is CASSLSSSYGYTF.

This chain joins TRBV18 and TRBJ2-2; D remains ambiguous. This CDR3 spans 18 amino acids. Trimming shortened V by 1 base and J by 2 bases, and 17 bases separated the two germline ends. Germline CDR1 KGHSH, CDR2 LQKENI. CDR3 region: CASSPLSDGSLNTGELFF. CDR3 in DNA: TGTGCCAGCTCACCACTCAGCGATGGGTCACTTAACACCGGGGAGCTGTTTTTT.

The chain couples TRBV27 to TRBJ1-5; a weak D match, TRBD1 (6 bases). Germline CDR1 MNHEY, CDR2 SMNVEV (reference sequence). The CDR3 loop spans 13 amino acids. V was shortened by 6 bases and J by 5 bases, with 11 bases between the two germline ends. CDR3 loop: CASSPRGDQPQHF. The CDR3 bases are TGTGCCAGCAGCCCCAGGGGAGATCAGCCCCAGCATTTT.

This rearrangement joins TRBV24-1 to TRBJ1-1; TRBD1 is a possible D gene (5 bases). This CDR3 is built from 13 residues. Germline lookup yields CDR1 KGHDR and CDR2 SFDVKD. V was clipped by 8 bases and J by 2 bases, with 11 bases between them. The CDR3 loop reads CATKGRANTEAFF. The DNA for the CDR3 is TGTGCCACCAAGGGCAGGGCAAACACTGAAGCTTTCTTT.

This chain connects TRBV6-6 to TRBJ2-1, with a tentative D call TRBD2 (7 bases). The V gene's germline CDR1 is MNHNY and CDR2 SVGAGI (reference sequence). Trimming stripped 4 bases from V and 8 bases from J, with 18 bases between. The CDR3 is made up of 15 amino acids. Written as DNA, the CDR3 is TGTGCCAGCAGTTTTGGTGGTAGGGGGGGTGATGAGCAGTTCTTC. Its translation: CASSFGGRGGDEQFF.

The chain links TRBV29-1 to TRBJ2-7; 9 bases align to TRBD2. The CDR3 is 13 amino acids. Germline trimming cut 6 bases from V and 3 bases from J; bases unmatched to any gene: 6. Germline-derived CDR1 and CDR2 are SQVTM and ANQGSEA. CDR3: CSVGGSGSYEQYF. The CDR3 DNA reads as TGCAGCGTCGGGGGTAGCGGGAGCTACGAGCAGTACTTC.

V and J are TRBV14 and TRBJ2-6; maybe TRBD1 (6 bases). Germline V gene lookup returns CDR1 SGHDN and CDR2 FVKESK. The CDR3 spans 18 residues. Trimming stripped 4 bases from V and 3 bases from J, with 19 bases between. CDR3 amino acids: CASSLRRGFADGANVLTF. CDR3 nucleotides: TGTGCCAGCAGCCTGAGAAGGGGGTTCGCTGATGGGGCCAACGTCCTGACTTTC.

The table lists this clone with a count of one. The rearrangement uses TRBV6-5 and TRBJ2-3, with a weak D call TRBD2 (6 bases). Trimming took off 8 bases at V and 7 bases at J, with 16 bases between the two ends. The CDR3 consists of 13 residues. The germline V gene has CDR1 MNHEY and CDR2 SVGAGI. This CDR3 reads CASGGTDAYTQYF. CDR3 sequence (DNA): TGTGCCAGCGGGGGGACTGACGCCTATACGCAGTATTTT.

The CDR3 region has the DNA TGTGCCAGCAGAACGACAGTGCCCAAGGAGTTTGACACCTTC. Translated, it gives CASRTTVPKEFDTF. This rearrangement joins TRBV28 to TRBJ1-2; possible D gene TRBD1, 5 bases. This CDR3 spans 14 amino acids. Germline lookup yields CDR1 MDHEN and CDR2 SYDVKM. V lost 6 bases to trimming and J lost 12 bases, with 23 bases between them.

The chain carries TRBV6-6 and TRBJ1-1, with 9 bases fitting TRBD1. The germline V gene has CDR1 MNHNY and CDR2 SVGAGI (reference sequence). V dropped 7 bases and J dropped 8; count of bases not matched to a gene: 11. The CDR3 is 14 amino acids. The CDR3 sequence: CASTRPGQGGEAFF. Written as DNA, the CDR3 is TGTGCCAGCACTCGACCGGGACAGGGAGGAGAAGCTTTCTTT.

V is TRBV9 and J is TRBJ1-5; 8 bases fit TRBD1. The CDR3 is made up of 16 amino acids. From germline, CDR1 is SGDLS and CDR2 YYNGEE. The trim removed 3 bases at V and 5 bases at J, leaving 10 bases unmatched. CDR3 residues: CASSAPPDRVDQPQHF. The CDR3 DNA reads as TGTGCCAGCAGCGCGCCCCCGGACAGGGTTGATCAGCCCCAGCATTTT. The whole variable domain, filled in from reference TRBV9 and TRBJ1-5, reads DSGVTQTPKHLITATGQRVTLRCSPRSGDLSVYWYQQSLDQGLQFLIQYYNGEERAKGNILERFSAQQFPDLHSELNLSSLELGDSALYFCASSAPPDRVDQPQHFGDGTRLSIL.

The chain uses TRBV4-1 and TRBJ1-2; D not certain. The CDR3 is 15 residues long. Germline values: CDR1 MGHRA, CDR2 YSYEKL. Between the trimmed V and J ends, which lost 0 bases and 8 bases, there was a span of 16 bases. CDR3 region: CASSQDTIRRVGYTF. The CDR3 bases are TGCGCCAGCAGCCAAGATACGATTCGGAGGGTGGGCTACACCTTC.

The chain joins TRBV7-6 to TRBJ2-1, with 7 positions matching TRBD2. The CDR3 length is 16 residues. V shed 5 bases and J 12 bases; nucleotides not matched to a gene: 19. Germline values: CDR1 SGHVS, CDR2 FNYEAQ. The CDR3 region is CASSSRSGTNLGGQFF. The CDR3 bases are TGTGCCAGCAGCAGCCGATCCGGGACTAACTTAGGAGGGCAGTTCTTC.

The CDR3 loop is CASAPSGLAYNEQFF. DNA for the CDR3: TGTGCCAGCGCGCCTTCGGGACTAGCCTACAATGAGCAGTTCTTC. V and J are TRBV6-5 and TRBJ2-1; TRBD2 aligns across 8 bases. V was pared by 8 bases and J by 2 bases, with 8 bases of the junction left unmatched. CDR3 length: 15 amino acids. Germline V gives CDR1 MNHEY, CDR2 SVGAGI.

This chain links TRBV7-6 with TRBJ2-1; 7 bases align to TRBD2. V trimming: 8 bases; J trimming: 9 bases; junction bases outside the gene matches: 10. Germline values: CDR1 SGHVS, CDR2 FNYEAQ. This CDR3 has 13 amino acids. CDR3 protein: CASGPSGGFEQFF. The CDR3 bases are TGTGCCAGCGGGCCGTCCGGGGGGTTTGAGCAGTTCTTC. Variable domain in full (rest from reference TRBV7-6 and TRBJ2-1): GAGVSQSPRYKVTKRGQDVALRCDPISGHVSLYWYRQALGQGPEFLTYFNYEAQQDKSGLPNDRFSAERPEGSISTLTIQRTEQRDSAMYRCASGPSGGFEQFFGPGTRLTVL.